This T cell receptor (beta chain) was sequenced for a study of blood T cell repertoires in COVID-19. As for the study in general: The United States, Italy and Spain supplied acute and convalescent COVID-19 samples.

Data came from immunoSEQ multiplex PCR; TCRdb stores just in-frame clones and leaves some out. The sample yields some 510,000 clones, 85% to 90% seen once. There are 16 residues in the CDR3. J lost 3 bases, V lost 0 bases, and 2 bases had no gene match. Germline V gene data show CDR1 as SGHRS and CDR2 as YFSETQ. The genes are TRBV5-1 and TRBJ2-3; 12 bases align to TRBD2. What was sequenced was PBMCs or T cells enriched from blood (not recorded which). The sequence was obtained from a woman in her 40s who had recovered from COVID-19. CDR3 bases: TGCGCCAGCAGCTTGGCGACTAGCGGGAGAACAGATACGCAGTATTTT. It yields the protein CASSLATSGRTDTQYF.